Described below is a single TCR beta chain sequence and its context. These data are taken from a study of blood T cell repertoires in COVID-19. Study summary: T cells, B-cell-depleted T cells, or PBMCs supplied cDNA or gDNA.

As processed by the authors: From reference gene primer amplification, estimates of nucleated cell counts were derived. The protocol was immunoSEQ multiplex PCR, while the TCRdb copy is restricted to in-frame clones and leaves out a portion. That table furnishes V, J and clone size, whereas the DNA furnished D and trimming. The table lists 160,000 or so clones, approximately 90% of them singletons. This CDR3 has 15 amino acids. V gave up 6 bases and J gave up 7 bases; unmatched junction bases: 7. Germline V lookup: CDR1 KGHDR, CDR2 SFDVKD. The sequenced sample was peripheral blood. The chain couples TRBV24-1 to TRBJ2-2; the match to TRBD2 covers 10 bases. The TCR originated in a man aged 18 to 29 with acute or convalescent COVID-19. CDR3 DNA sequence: TGTGCCACCAGTACAGCGGGAGGGCCGGTCGGGGAGCTGTTTTTT. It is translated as CATSTAGGPVGELFF.